A single sample gave rise to the 14 T cell receptor beta chains below, sequenced in a study of cytomegalovirus exposure and HLA in healthy donors. A multiplex PCR was run with 60 Vbeta primers and 13 Jbeta primers. Profiled with immunoSEQ multiplex PCR; TCRdb holds only in-frame clones, not every one. The sample yields about 130,000 clones, of which the top ten take up over 2%. The sequencing sample was made of PBMCs. All receptors come from a middle-aged man in good health and CMV-seronegative.

This chain connects TRBV7-8 to TRBJ1-2; D might be TRBD1 (5 bases). The CDR3 loop spans 14 amino acids. V shed 3 bases and J shed 6 bases, with 14 bases lying between them. Germline CDR1 reads SGHVS; CDR2 reads FQNEAQ. The DNA of the CDR3 is TGTGCCAGCAGCTTCCGAGTTCAGGGCAATGGCTACACCTTC. Protein: CASSFRVQGNGYTF.

V is TRBV11-3 and J is TRBJ2-5, with D uncertain. The DNA end is more similar to TRBJ2-7, so the J call may be wrong. This CDR3 has 15 residues. Germline values: CDR1 SGHNT, CDR2 YENEEA. CDR3 coding DNA: TGTGCCAGCAGCGCAAATACCTTTAATCCCTACGAGCAGTACTTC. Translated, it gives CASSANTFNPYEQYF.

V and J are TRBV10-3 and TRBJ1-4; D is perhaps TRBD1 (5 bases). V lost 0 bases and J lost 5, with 10 bases in between. This CDR3 comprises 15 residues. The V gene's germline CDR1 is ENHRY and CDR2 SYGVKD. CDR3 coding DNA: TGTGCCATCAGTGAGTCGACCGGGGGAAATGAAAAACTGTTTTTT. Translated: CAISESTGGNEKLFF.

V usage is TRBV9 and J usage is TRBJ1-3; D is unclear. This CDR3 spans 12 amino acids. The germline V gene encodes CDR1 SGDLS and CDR2 YYNGEE. Trimming pared 4 bases from V and 2 bases from J, leaving 4 bases between. CDR3 nucleotides: TGTGCCAGCAGCATCACTGGAAACACCATATATTTT. Protein sequence: CASSITGNTIYF.

The chain carries TRBV30 and TRBJ1-5; D may be TRBD1 (6 bases). CDR1 and CDR2 from the germline V gene are GTSNPN and SVGIG (reference sequence). This CDR3 has 14 amino acids. V lost 0 bases to trimming and J lost 10 bases, with 16 bases between them. CDR3 nucleotide sequence: TGTGCCTGGAGTGTATCAGGGGCGTCGGGACCCCAGCATTTT. This gives the protein CAWSVSGASGPQHF. Full variable domain (remainder filled in from reference TRBV30 and TRBJ1-5): SQTIHQWPATLVQPVGSPLSLECTVEGTSNPNLYWYRQAAGRGLQLLFYSVGIGQISSEVPQNLSASRPQDRQFILSSKKLLLSDSGFYLCAWSVSGASGPQHFGDGTRLSIL.

The chain couples TRBV6-1 to TRBJ2-7, with D tentatively TRBD1 (5 bases). The CDR3 totals 15 residues. CDR1 is MNHNS, CDR2 SASEGT, per germline. The germline V and J ends were trimmed by 2 bases and 2 bases, with 13 bases remaining between them. The CDR3 DNA sequence: TGTGCCAGCAGTGAAAGGGGTGGAGAACCCTACGAGCAGTACTTC. Encoded protein: CASSERGGEPYEQYF.

The chain has TRBV11-2 and TRBJ1-1; D may be TRBD1 (6 bases). This CDR3 has 14 amino acids. V lost 3 bases to trimming and J lost 1 base, with 9 bases between them. CDR1 and CDR2 (germline): SGHAT, FQNNGV. Here the CDR3 DNA reads TGTGCCAGCAGCTTTACAGGGAAGAACACTGAAGCTTTCTTT. This codes for CASSFTGKNTEAFF.

V usage is TRBV7-9 and J usage is TRBJ2-4, with 8 bases matching TRBD1. Germline V gene lookup returns CDR1 SEHNR and CDR2 FQNEAQ (reference sequence). The CDR3 is 16 amino acids. J gave up 7 bases and V 1 base, and 9 bases lay outside the gene matches. CDR3 sequence reads: CASSLGQGARSNIQYF. CDR3 DNA sequence: TGTGCCAGCAGCTTAGGGCAGGGGGCGAGGAGTAACATTCAGTACTTC. Using reference TRBV7-9 and TRBJ2-4 for the parts outside the CDR3, the full variable domain is DTGVSQNPRHKITKRGQNVTFRCDPISEHNRLYWYRQTLGQGPEFLTYFQNEAQLEKSRLLSDRFSAERPKGSFSTLEIQRTEQGDSAMYLCASSLGQGARSNIQYFGAGTRLSVL.

The chain combines TRBV7-2 with TRBJ2-7; weak D call: TRBD2 (6 bases). The V end was cut by 5 bases, the J end by 6 bases, with 17 bases between. Germline lookup yields CDR1 SGHTA and CDR2 FQGNSA. This CDR3 is 14 amino acids long. The CDR3 region is CASSGGTPGVEQYF. Here the CDR3 DNA reads TGTGCCAGCAGCGGCGGGACTCCCGGGGTCGAGCAGTACTTC.

This chain links TRBV7-8 with TRBJ2-1, with TRBD2 identical over 12 bases. CDR1 is SGHVS, CDR2 FQNEAQ, per germline. V gave up 1 base and J gave up 9 bases; unmatched junction bases: 7. This CDR3 has 16 residues. Here the CDR3 DNA reads TGTGCCAGCAGCTTAGGGTCCGGACTAGCGGGAAGTGAGCAGTTCTTC. Translated: CASSLGSGLAGSEQFF.

This chain connects TRBV6-1 to TRBJ2-7, with TRBD2 identical over 10 bases. The CDR3 contains 15 residues. V shed 4 bases, J shed 2 bases, and the junction held 5 bases outside the gene matches. Germline V CDR1 and CDR2: MNHNS, SASEGT. CDR3 loop: CASSGTGTSAYEQYF. The DNA for the CDR3 is TGTGCCAGCAGTGGAACCGGGACTAGCGCCTACGAGCAGTACTTC.

The CDR3 sequence: CASSQVVQANYGYTF. CDR3 bases: TGCGCCAGCAGCCAAGTGGTCCAGGCGAACTATGGCTACACCTTC. J is TRBJ1-2 and V is TRBV4-1; D remains ambiguous. Trimming cost V 1 base and J 2 bases, with 11 bases left between them. The CDR3 has 15 amino acids. CDR1 MGHRA and CDR2 YSYEKL come from the germline V gene.

The chain is built from TRBV27 and TRBJ2-3; TRBD1 aligns across 8 bases. Per germline, CDR1 MNHEY and CDR2 SMNVEV (reference sequence). V lost 6 bases, J lost 8 bases, and 4 bases stayed unmatched. The CDR3 consists of 12 residues. CDR3 bases: TGTGCCAGCAGCCGACAGGGGACTACGCAGTATTTT. It translates to CASSRQGTTQYF.

CDR3 sequence reads: CASSARDRFYEQYF. The CDR3 DNA reads as TGTGCCAGCAGCGCCCGGGACAGATTCTACGAGCAGTACTTC. This rearrangement joins TRBV7-6 to TRBJ2-7; 7 bases map to TRBD1. The CDR3 totals 14 residues. The ends lost 5 bases at V and 3 bases at J; junction bases unmatched: 7. The V gene's germline CDR1 is SGHVS and CDR2 FNYEAQ.